Included here is one T cell receptor (beta chain) sequence, with context. Treatment noted: roughly 20 received Ad26.COV2.S at low or high dose, single or two shots; roughly five received placebo; per-sample allocation not given. Specimens were obtained on day 63 following the first vaccine or placebo injection. The assay was immunoSEQ multiplex PCR, and TCRdb's table has in-frame clones only and misses some. The table lists some 290,000 clones, about 86% of them singletons. This CDR3 has 14 residues. The germline CDR1 and CDR2 sequences are MNHEY and SVGAGI. V was pared by 7 bases and J by 5 bases, with 17 bases between. These data originate in a study of Ad26.COV2.S vaccination and SARS-CoV-2 variants.

The chain uses TRBV6-5 and TRBJ1-1; D unclear. The clonotype comes from a person between 18 and 60 years old who received the Ad26.COV2.S COVID-19 vaccine or a placebo. The sequencing used peripheral blood, collected in a trial of Ad26.COV2.S vaccine versus placebo. The CDR3 loop is CASIRSAGVTEAFF. The CDR3 DNA is TGTGCCAGCATACGGAGCGCTGGGGTAACTGAAGCTTTCTTT.